This TCR beta chain was retrieved from a study of a mutant IDH1 vaccine in newly diagnosed glioma. For the study at large: Vaccines began 4-6 weeks after radiotherapy alone, or with temozolomide cycles. Patients got radiotherapy, temozolomide, or both beforehand, and most got both.

Method: immunoSEQ multiplex PCR; TCRdb's copy keeps in-frame clones and lacks some. Seen here are tens of thousands of clones, roughly 86% observed once, and the top ten hold approximately 2%. Time point defined: week 35, safety follow-up. The study gave 300 ug of mutant IDH1 20-mer peptide per vaccine dose, with topical imiquimod. New WHO grade 3 or 4 astrocytomas that were IDH1-mutant and ATRX-lost occurred in the donors. Details on this clone: No antigen is known for it.

Study findings and constraints: Changes in the top peripheral T cell clonotypes seemingly had no bearing on pseudoprogression.

With V trimmed by 11 bases and J by 6 bases, 7 bases remained unmatched. Germline lookup yields CDR1 WNHNN and CDR2 SYGVQD (reference sequence). The CDR3 consists of 13 residues. The TCR comes from a man in his thirties or forties with glioma. The chain has TRBV10-1 and TRBJ2-7; 13 positions agree with TRBD2. Sequences were derived from PBMCs, sampled from a glioma patient whose treatment included an IDH1 peptide vaccine. The CDR3 protein is CAGWTSGGCEQYF. The CDR3 DNA reads TGCGCCGGATGGACTAGCGGGGGTTGCGAGCAGTACTTC.